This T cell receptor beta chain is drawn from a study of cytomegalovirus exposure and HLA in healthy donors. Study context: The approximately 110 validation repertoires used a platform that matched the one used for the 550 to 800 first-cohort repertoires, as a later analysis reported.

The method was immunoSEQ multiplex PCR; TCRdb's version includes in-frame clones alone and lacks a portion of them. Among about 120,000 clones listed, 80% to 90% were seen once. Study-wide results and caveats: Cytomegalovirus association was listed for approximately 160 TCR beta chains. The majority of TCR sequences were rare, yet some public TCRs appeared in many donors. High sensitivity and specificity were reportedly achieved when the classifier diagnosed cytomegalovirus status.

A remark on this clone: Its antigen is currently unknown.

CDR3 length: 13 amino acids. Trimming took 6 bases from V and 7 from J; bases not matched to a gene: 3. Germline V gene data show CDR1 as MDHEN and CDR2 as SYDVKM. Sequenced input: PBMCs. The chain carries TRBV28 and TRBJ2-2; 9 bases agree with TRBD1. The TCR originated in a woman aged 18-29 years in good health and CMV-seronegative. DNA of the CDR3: TGTGCCAGCAGGGGACAGGGAGACGGGGAGCTGTTTTTT. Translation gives CASRGQGDGELFF.